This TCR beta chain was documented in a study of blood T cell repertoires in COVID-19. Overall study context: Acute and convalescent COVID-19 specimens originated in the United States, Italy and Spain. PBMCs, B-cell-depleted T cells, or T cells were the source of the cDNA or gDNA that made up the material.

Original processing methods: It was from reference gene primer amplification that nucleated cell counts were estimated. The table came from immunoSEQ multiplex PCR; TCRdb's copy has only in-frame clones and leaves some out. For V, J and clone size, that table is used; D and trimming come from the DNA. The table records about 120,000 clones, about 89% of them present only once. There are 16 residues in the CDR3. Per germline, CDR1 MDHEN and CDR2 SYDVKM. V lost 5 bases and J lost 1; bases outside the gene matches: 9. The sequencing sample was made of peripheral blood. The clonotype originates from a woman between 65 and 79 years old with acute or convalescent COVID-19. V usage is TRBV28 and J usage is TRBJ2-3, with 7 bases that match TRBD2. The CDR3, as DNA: TGTGCCAGCAGTCTCCCGGGAAGCGGGGGCACAGATACGCAGTATTTT. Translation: CASSLPGSGGTDTQYF. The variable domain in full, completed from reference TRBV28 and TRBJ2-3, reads DVKVTQSSRYLVKRTGEKVFLECVQDMDHENMFWYRQDPGLGLRLIYFSYDVKMKEKGDIPEGYSVSREKKERFSLILESASTNQTSMYLCASSLPGSGGTDTQYFGPGTRLTVL.